The 27 T cell receptor beta chains below come from one sample, sequenced in a study of OX40 agonist ivuxolimab in advanced cancers. TCRdb's table, derived via immunoSEQ multiplex PCR, lists solely in-frame clones and lacks some. The table has 25,000 to 30,000 clones, approximately 86% seen once. The material sequenced was CD4+ or CD8+ T cells sorted from blood, taken in a trial of the OX40 agonist ivuxolimab. The receptors were gathered from an adult with an advanced solid tumor such as melanoma, head and neck, liver or kidney cancer.

The rearrangement uses TRBV9 and TRBJ2-3, with 9 nucleotides matching TRBD2. Looked up from germline, CDR1 is SGDLS and CDR2 is YYNGEE. Unmatched junction bases numbered 5, after V lost 1 base and J lost 2 bases. The CDR3 contains 16 residues. The CDR3 loop is CASSVKAGGLTDTQYF. DNA for the CDR3: TGTGCCAGCAGCGTAAAGGCGGGGGGGCTCACAGATACGCAGTATTTT.

This clone was counted between two and nine times. The CDR3 spells CASSQLLGDSYEQYF. The CDR3 bases are TGCGCCAGCAGCCAGCTTCTAGGGGACTCCTACGAGCAGTACTTC. The genes are TRBV4-1 and TRBJ2-7, with D perhaps TRBD1 (5 bases). With 3 bases removed from V and 0 bases from J, the gap between germline ends came to 12 bases. Per the germline V gene, CDR1 is MGHRA and CDR2 is YSYEKL. CDR3 size: 15 residues.

J is TRBJ2-5 and V is TRBV5-1; D gene unclear. The CDR3 has 11 residues. CDR1 and CDR2 from the germline V gene are SGHRS and YFSETQ. V shed 4 bases and J shed 5 bases, with 6 bases lying between them. The CDR3 loop reads CASSVYETQYF. The CDR3 DNA sequence: TGCGCCAGCAGCGTATACGAGACCCAGTACTTC.

This clone was detected a few times. The chain recombines TRBV19 with TRBJ1-5; D is unresolved. The V end was cut by 3 bases, the J end by 4 bases, with 10 bases between. Per germline, CDR1 LNHDA and CDR2 SQIVND (reference sequence). The CDR3 totals 14 residues. In DNA, the CDR3 is TGTGCCAGTAGTATGGCGGCCCCTAATCAGCCCCAGCATTTT. Amino acid sequence: CASSMAAPNQPQHF.

J is TRBJ2-7 and V is TRBV4-3, with TRBD2 matching 7 bases. This CDR3 has 14 amino acids. Germline CDR1 reads LGHNA; CDR2 reads YSLEER. V lost 1 base, J lost 1 base, and 1 base stayed unmatched. CDR3 DNA sequence: TGCGCCAGCAGCCAAGGGGGGGGTTCCTACGAGCAGTACTTC. As protein: CASSQGGGSYEQYF.

Written as DNA, the CDR3 is TGTGCCAGCAGCTTAGTGGAGGTACTCTCTTCCTACGAGCAGTACTTC. Protein: CASSLVEVLSSYEQYF. V gene TRBV7-2 combines with J gene TRBJ2-7; D is possibly TRBD2 (5 bases). Germline V gene sequence: CDR1 SGHTA, CDR2 FQGNSA. CDR3 length equals 16 residues. V was trimmed by 1 base and J by 1 base, leaving 14 bases between them.

This clone was detected once. This chain uses TRBV5-6 with TRBJ1-5; TRBD1 might be the D (5 bases). The CDR3 length is 13 residues. V was shortened by 2 bases and J by 5 bases, with 8 bases between the two germline ends. Germline V gene data show CDR1 as SGHDT and CDR2 as YYEEEE. CDR3 sequence: CASSLGAYQPQHF. The CDR3 nucleotides read TGTGCCAGCAGCTTAGGGGCTTATCAGCCCCAGCATTTT.

The genes are TRBV6-5 and TRBJ2-7; D is unresolved. V was trimmed by 6 bases and J by 2 bases, leaving 11 bases between them. CDR3 length: 13 residues. Per germline, CDR1 MNHEY and CDR2 SVGAGI. The CDR3 loop is CASSLLKAYEQYF. CDR3 nucleotides: TGTGCCAGCAGCCTCCTTAAGGCCTACGAGCAGTACTTC.

This clone occurred a few times. The V and J genes are TRBV9 and TRBJ1-5; D uncertain. The CDR3 has 15 residues. V gave up 4 bases and J gave up 2 bases, with 13 bases separating them. From germline, CDR1 is SGDLS and CDR2 YYNGEE. CDR3 DNA sequence: TGTGCCAGCAGCCCCAGTGGGTCGGGCAATCAGCCCCAGCATTTT. Protein: CASSPSGSGNQPQHF.

As concerns this clone: One junction end disagrees with the germline gene, perhaps due to a read error. The V and J genes are TRBV7-9 and TRBJ1-5; D is uncertain. Germline CDR1 SEHNR, CDR2 FQNEAQ (reference sequence). The CDR3 length is 12 residues. CDR3 DNA sequence: TGTGCCAGCAGCCGAAGCAACCAGCCCCAGCATTTT. Translating it yields CASSRSNQPQHF.

The count of this clone is one. V gene TRBV27 combines with J gene TRBJ2-7; maybe TRBD2 (7 bases). Trimming removed 6 bases at V and 3 bases at J, with 15 bases between. The CDR3 contains 14 residues. CDR1 and CDR2 from the germline V gene are MNHEY and SMNVEV (reference sequence). CDR3 loop: CASRYGLGGYEQYF. The CDR3 bases are TGTGCCAGCAGGTATGGACTAGGGGGCTACGAGCAGTACTTC.

V is TRBV7-9 and J is TRBJ2-1; D is perhaps TRBD2 (7 bases). The CDR3 has 14 residues. V was clipped by 0 bases and J by 13 bases, with 16 bases between them. The germline CDR1 and CDR2 sequences are SEHNR and FQNEAQ (reference sequence). In DNA, the CDR3 is TGTGCCAGCAGCTTAGCGGGGGGGCCGGATTCACAGTTCTTC. Translating gives CASSLAGGPDSQFF. Combining the CDR3 with reference TRBV7-9 and TRBJ2-1 gives the whole variable domain DTGVSQNPRHKITKRGQNVTFRCDPISEHNRLYWYRQTLGQGPEFLTYFQNEAQLEKSRLLSDRFSAERPKGSFSTLEIQRTEQGDSAMYLCASSLAGGPDSQFFGPGTRLTVL.

CDR3 sequence reads: CASSSSVNTEAFF. The CDR3 nucleotides read TGTGCCAGCAGCTCCAGTGTGAACACTGAAGCTTTCTTT. V is TRBV7-2 and J is TRBJ1-1, with D hard to call. Trimming shortened V by 4 bases and J by 0 bases, and 6 bases separated the two germline ends. CDR1 is SGHTA, CDR2 FQGNSA, per germline. The CDR3 totals 13 residues.

The count of this clone is one. This chain joins TRBV6-6 and TRBJ2-7; maybe TRBD2 (6 bases). CDR1 MNHNY and CDR2 SVGAGI come from the germline V gene (reference sequence). V was pared by 8 bases and J by 2 bases, with 13 bases between. This CDR3 region has 13 residues. CDR3 coding DNA: TGTGCCAGCGGAGGGCCGGGGGCCTACGAGCAGTACTTC. Translated: CASGGPGAYEQYF.

The chain joins TRBV27 to TRBJ2-7, with 7 bases fitting TRBD1. This CDR3 contains 15 residues. Trimming took 6 bases from V and 2 from J; bases not matched to a gene: 10. Germline V CDR1 and CDR2: MNHEY, SMNVEV (reference sequence). The CDR3 protein is CASSTRRDRPYEQYF. The CDR3 DNA reads TGTGCCAGCAGCACCCGCCGGGACAGACCCTACGAGCAGTACTTC.

This clone was found a few times. This chain links TRBV9 with TRBJ2-7; unclear D gene. Germline CDR1 is SGDLS and CDR2 is YYNGEE. Trimming removed 0 bases at V and 5 bases at J, with 9 bases between. CDR3 size: 13 residues. The CDR3 protein is CASSVEPFDEQYF. The CDR3 nucleotides are TGTGCCAGCAGCGTAGAGCCCTTCGACGAGCAGTACTTC. Combining the CDR3 with reference TRBV9 and TRBJ2-7 gives the whole variable domain DSGVTQTPKHLITATGQRVTLRCSPRSGDLSVYWYQQSLDQGLQFLIQYYNGEERAKGNILERFSAQQFPDLHSELNLSSLELGDSALYFCASSVEPFDEQYFGPGTRLTVT.

The chain links TRBV7-8 to TRBJ1-6; D may be TRBD1 (6 bases). V was pared by 5 bases and J by 5 bases, with 10 bases between. CDR1 SGHVS and CDR2 FQNEAQ come from the germline V gene. CDR3 size: 14 residues. CDR3 loop: CASSPGTNNSPLHF. As DNA, the CDR3 is TGTGCCAGCAGCCCCGGGACAAATAATTCACCCCTCCACTTT.

The genes are TRBV6-6 and TRBJ1-5; maybe TRBD1 (5 bases). Deletions cut 0 bases from V and 2 bases from J, with 8 bases between. There are 15 residues in the CDR3. Germline-derived CDR1 and CDR2 are MNHNY and SVGAGI (reference sequence). Here the CDR3 DNA reads TGTGCCAGCAGTTACTCGACACAGGGCAATCAGCCCCAGCATTTT. Encoded protein: CASSYSTQGNQPQHF.

V and J are TRBV14 and TRBJ1-1; D is unresolved. The CDR3 is 15 residues long. CDR1 SGHDN and CDR2 FVKESK come from the germline V gene. Trimming took off 2 bases at V and 1 base at J, with 11 bases between the two ends. CDR3 sequence reads: CASSQKKGRNTEAFF. The CDR3 DNA reads TGTGCCAGCAGCCAAAAAAAAGGGAGGAACACTGAAGCTTTCTTT.

The chain joins TRBV9 to TRBJ2-7; possibly TRBD1 or TRBD2 for D (6 bases each). Germline CDR1 is SGDLS and CDR2 is YYNGEE. V was pared by 7 bases and J by 4 bases, with 9 bases between. This CDR3 is built from 11 residues. The CDR3 bases are TGTGCCAGCCTAGGGGGGTACGAGCAGTACTTC. It translates to CASLGGYEQYF. Filled out from reference TRBV9 and TRBJ2-7, the complete variable domain reads DSGVTQTPKHLITATGQRVTLRCSPRSGDLSVYWYQQSLDQGLQFLIQYYNGEERAKGNILERFSAQQFPDLHSELNLSSLELGDSALYFCASLGGYEQYFGPGTRLTVT.

The table lists this clone with a count of one. This sequence joins TRBV6-5 and TRBJ2-7; D not resolved. The ends were cut back, 5 bases at V and 0 bases at J, with 11 bases in the middle. CDR1 and CDR2 (germline): MNHEY, SVGAGI. The CDR3 is 14 amino acids. The CDR3 DNA sequence: TGTGCCAGCAGTGCGTATGTCAGCTCCTACGAGCAGTACTTC. It yields the protein CASSAYVSSYEQYF.

J is TRBJ1-2 and V is TRBV19; tentative D call: TRBD1 (5 bases). CDR1 LNHDA and CDR2 SQIVND come from the germline V gene (reference sequence). The ends were cut back, 7 bases at V and 8 bases at J, with 17 bases in the middle. This CDR3 spans 13 amino acids. This chain's CDR3 is CASTPGAVLGYTF. The CDR3 DNA reads TGTGCCAGTACGCCTGGGGCCGTACTCGGCTACACCTTC.

This clone came up once. The V and J genes are TRBV7-9 and TRBJ1-1; D gene ambiguous. The CDR3 totals 14 residues. V lost 2 bases and J lost 6, with 13 bases in between. Germline values: CDR1 SEHNR, CDR2 FQNEAQ (reference sequence). The CDR3 DNA sequence: TGTGCCAGCAGCTTAAGCGGGGTTGGGGCTGAAGCTTTCTTT. Translated: CASSLSGVGAEAFF.

V and J are TRBV7-6 and TRBJ2-7; unclear D gene. Germline values: CDR1 SGHVS, CDR2 FNYEAQ. The CDR3 sequence is 14 residues long. Deletions cut 4 bases from V and 2 bases from J, with 12 bases between. The CDR3: CASSSGPAPYEQYF. DNA of the CDR3: TGTGCCAGCAGCTCCGGACCGGCCCCCTACGAGCAGTACTTC.

The J gene is TRBJ2-1, the V gene TRBV29-1; 7 nucleotides match TRBD2. CDR3 length: 13 amino acids. The germline V gene encodes CDR1 SQVTM and CDR2 ANQGSEA. V gave up 8 bases and J gave up 9 bases; unmatched junction bases: 13. This CDR3 is CSLLFAGEGEQFF. DNA of the CDR3: TGCAGCCTACTCTTTGCGGGAGAGGGTGAGCAGTTCTTC.

This clone appeared once. The V gene is TRBV27, the J gene TRBJ1-5; perhaps TRBD1 as D (6 bases). The CDR3 runs 17 residues. V was trimmed by 5 bases and J by 0 bases, leaving 17 bases between them. Per germline, CDR1 MNHEY and CDR2 SMNVEV (reference sequence). CDR3 protein: CASSPGHPAYSNQPQHF. The CDR3 DNA reads as TGTGCCAGCAGTCCGGGACATCCTGCCTATAGCAATCAGCCCCAGCATTTT.

V usage is TRBV9 and J usage is TRBJ1-1; 10 bases match TRBD1. V shed 1 base, J shed 3 bases, and the junction held 3 bases outside the gene matches. This CDR3 contains 15 residues. Germline-derived CDR1 and CDR2 are SGDLS and YYNGEE. The CDR3 protein is CASSVTTGGYTEAFF. The CDR3 nucleotides are TGTGCCAGCAGCGTAACGACAGGGGGCTACACTGAAGCTTTCTTT.